The 16 T cell receptor beta chains presented below share a single source sample, sequenced in a study of shared clonotypes between healthy human individuals. Data came from immunoSEQ multiplex PCR; TCRdb stores just in-frame clones and leaves some out. The sample yields about 1.5 million clones, under 99% seen once. The sequenced sample consisted of naive CD4+ T cells sorted from blood. The subset denotes: CD45RA+ positively selected. All receptors derive from a man aged 30 to 45 in good health.

V usage is TRBV5-6 and J usage is TRBJ1-2; D may be TRBD1 (5 bases). The length of the CDR3 is 14 residues. V was cut by 5 bases and J by 8 bases, with 19 bases left in between. From germline, CDR1 is SGHDT and CDR2 YYEEEE. CDR3 coding DNA: TGTGCCAGCAGACCCGGGGCTAGGGCCGGGGGCTACACCTTC. Amino acid sequence: CASRPGARAGGYTF.

This chain joins TRBV14 and TRBJ2-4, with a weak D call TRBD2 (6 bases). Trimming removed 4 bases from V and 1 base from J, with 17 bases in between. The germline gives CDR1 SGHDN, CDR2 FVKESK. The CDR3 runs to 17 residues. The CDR3 region has the DNA TGTGCCAGCAGCCCCGGAGGGCTCCCCGGGGCCAAAAACATTCAGTACTTC. Translation gives CASSPGGLPGAKNIQYF.

With respect to this clone: Additional DNA sequences in this sample encode the identical CDR3. The V call is TRBV18, the J call TRBJ1-5; no clear D. Germline lookup yields CDR1 KGHSH and CDR2 LQKENI. V gave up 3 bases and J gave up 0 bases, with 6 bases separating them. The CDR3 is made up of 14 amino acids. The CDR3 DNA follows: TGTGCCAGCTCACCCCCTTATAGCAATCAGCCCCAGCATTTT. It yields the protein CASSPPYSNQPQHF.

The V and J genes are TRBV28 and TRBJ1-4; no clear D. Germline CDR1 MDHEN, CDR2 SYDVKM. With 6 bases removed from V and 6 bases from J, the gap between germline ends came to 17 bases. CDR3 length: 15 amino acids. Written as DNA, the CDR3 is TGTGCCAGCAGACCCTCATCGCCCGAGGATGAAAAACTGTTTTTT. Translation: CASRPSSPEDEKLFF.

The rearrangement joins TRBV28 to TRBJ2-5, with 10 nucleotides matching TRBD2. This CDR3 has 15 amino acids. The germline V gene encodes CDR1 MDHEN and CDR2 SYDVKM. The V and J ends lost 3 bases and 5 bases, in that order; junction bases with no gene match: 6. CDR3 in DNA: TGTGCCAGCAGTTTGTCAGCGGGAGGGGCGGAGACCCAGTACTTC. Translating gives CASSLSAGGAETQYF.

The gene calls are TRBV5-1 and TRBJ2-1, with D maybe TRBD1 (5 bases). The V end lost 5 bases, the J end lost 4 bases, and 19 bases lay between the germline ends. Per germline, CDR1 SGHRS and CDR2 YFSETQ. This CDR3 spans 16 amino acids. CDR3 coding DNA: TGCGCCAGCAGTACTGGACAACAACCCTCGTACAATGAGCAGTTCTTC. Its protein is CASSTGQQPSYNEQFF.

The J gene is TRBJ2-1, the V gene TRBV7-9, with a weak D call TRBD2 (6 bases). The CDR3 runs 16 residues. Germline V CDR1 and CDR2: SEHNR, FQNEAQ (reference sequence). Trimming removed 7 bases from V and 7 bases from J, with 23 bases in between. CDR3 nucleotide sequence: TGTGCCAGCAACGACGTCGGGAGCTTAATAGGGAATGAGCAGTTCTTC. It codes for CASNDVGSLIGNEQFF. The entire variable domain, with the rest obtained from reference TRBV7-9 and TRBJ2-1, is as follows: DTGVSQNPRHKITKRGQNVTFRCDPISEHNRLYWYRQTLGQGPEFLTYFQNEAQLEKSRLLSDRFSAERPKGSFSTLEIQRTEQGDSAMYLCASNDVGSLIGNEQFFGPGTRLTVL.

CDR3 sequence: CASSFAFRDRTYEQYF. Here the CDR3 DNA reads TGTGCCAGCAGCTTTGCGTTCCGGGACAGAACCTACGAGCAGTACTTC. This chain joins TRBV5-4 and TRBJ2-7; 7 bases are a match to TRBD1. Germline values: CDR1 SGHNT, CDR2 YYREEE (reference sequence). The CDR3 is made up of 16 amino acids. Germline trimming cut 2 bases from V and 2 bases from J; bases unmatched to any gene: 10.

The chain combines TRBV28 with TRBJ2-6; 9 nucleotides agree with TRBD1. The CDR3 contains 16 residues. Germline-derived CDR1 and CDR2 are MDHEN and SYDVKM. The ends lost 4 bases at V and 9 bases at J; junction bases unmatched: 10. In nucleotides, the CDR3 is TGTGCCAGCAGTTCTCCCGGGACAGGGAGTGTCAACGTCCTGACTTTC. Its protein is CASSSPGTGSVNVLTF. Full variable domain (outside the CDR3, taken from reference TRBV28 and TRBJ2-6): DVKVTQSSRYLVKRTGEKVFLECVQDMDHENMFWYRQDPGLGLRLIYFSYDVKMKEKGDIPEGYSVSREKKERFSLILESASTNQTSMYLCASSSPGTGSVNVLTFGAGSRLTVL.

The chain recombines TRBV6-4 with TRBJ1-2; TRBD1 aligns across 7 bases. V lost 8 bases and J lost 3; bases outside the gene matches: 9. Germline assignment: CDR1 MRHNA and CDR2 SNTAGT. This CDR3 is built from 14 residues. CDR3 loop: CASQLRQGDYGYTF. In DNA, the CDR3 is TGTGCCAGCCAGCTCCGACAGGGAGACTATGGCTACACCTTC.

A single count supports this clone. This chain joins TRBV2 and TRBJ2-7; the D is unclear. The CDR3 loop spans 14 amino acids. Per the germline V gene, CDR1 is SNHLY and CDR2 is FYNNEI. The V end lost 6 bases, the J end lost 1 base, and 13 bases lay between the germline ends. This CDR3 reads CASRTGGISYEQYF. The CDR3 DNA follows: TGTGCCAGCAGGACTGGTGGAATATCCTACGAGCAGTACTTC.

The chain couples TRBV27 to TRBJ2-3; TRBD2 matches at 9 bases. V shed 5 bases, J shed 1 base, and the junction held 7 bases outside the gene matches. Per germline, CDR1 MNHEY and CDR2 SMNVEV (reference sequence). The CDR3 has 16 residues. CDR3 bases: TGTGCCAGCAGTACAATAGCGGGAGTAGGCACAGATACGCAGTATTTT. Amino acid sequence: CASSTIAGVGTDTQYF.

The chain recombines TRBV6-1 with TRBJ2-6; D not resolved. In germline, CDR1 is MNHNS, CDR2 SASEGT. The CDR3 is 14 residues long. Trimming left V 5 bases short and J 0 bases short, with 5 bases between. This CDR3 reads CASSFSSGANVLTF. The DNA of the CDR3 is TGTGCCAGCAGTTTCAGCTCTGGGGCCAACGTCCTGACTTTC.

V gene TRBV6-5 combines with J gene TRBJ1-5; TRBD1 matches 11 bases. The CDR3 sequence is 15 residues long. CDR1 is MNHEY and CDR2 is SVGAGI in the germline V gene. V lost 2 bases, J lost 4 bases, and 1 base stayed unmatched. This chain's CDR3 is CASSYGTGGNQPQHF. Here the CDR3 DNA reads TGTGCCAGCAGTTACGGGACAGGGGGTAATCAGCCCCAGCATTTT.

The chain couples TRBV28 to TRBJ2-1; D uncertain. The length of the CDR3 is 14 residues. Germline lookup yields CDR1 MDHEN and CDR2 SYDVKM. Trimming took 7 bases from V and 3 from J, leaving 13 bases between them. The CDR3 region is CASNSLSLYNEQFF. The CDR3 region has the DNA TGTGCCAGCAACTCCCTCTCCCTCTACAATGAGCAGTTCTTC.

CDR3 protein: CASRSTPPGTGRREKLFF. The CDR3 DNA reads as TGTGCAAGTCGCTCCACCCCCCCGGGGACAGGGAGACGTGAAAAACTGTTTTTT. J is TRBJ1-4 and V is TRBV12-2; the D call in the table, TRBD1, was not verified against the DNA. TRBV12-2 is marked as a pseudogene. The CDR3 has 18 residues.